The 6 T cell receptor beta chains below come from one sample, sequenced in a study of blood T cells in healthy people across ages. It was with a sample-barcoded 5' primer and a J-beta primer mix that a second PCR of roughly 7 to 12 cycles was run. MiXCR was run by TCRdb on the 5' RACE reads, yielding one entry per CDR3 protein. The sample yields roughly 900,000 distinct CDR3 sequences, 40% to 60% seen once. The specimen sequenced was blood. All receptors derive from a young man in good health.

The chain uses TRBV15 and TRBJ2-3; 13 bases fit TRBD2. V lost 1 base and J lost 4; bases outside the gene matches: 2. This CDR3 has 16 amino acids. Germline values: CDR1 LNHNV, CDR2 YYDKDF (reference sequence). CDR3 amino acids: CATSRGGLAGPDTQYF. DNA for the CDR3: TGTGCCACCAGCAGAGGGGGACTAGCGGGACCAGATACGCAGTATTTT.

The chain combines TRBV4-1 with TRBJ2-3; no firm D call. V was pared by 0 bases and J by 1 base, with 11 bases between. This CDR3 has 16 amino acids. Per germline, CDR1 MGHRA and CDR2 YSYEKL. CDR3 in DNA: TGCGCCAGCAGCCAAGATCCGGGTGGGGGCACAGATACGCAGTATTTT. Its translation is CASSQDPGGGTDTQYF.

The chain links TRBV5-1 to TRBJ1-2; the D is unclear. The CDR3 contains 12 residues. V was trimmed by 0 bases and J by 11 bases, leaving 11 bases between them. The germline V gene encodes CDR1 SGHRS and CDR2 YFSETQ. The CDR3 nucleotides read TGCGCCAGCAGCTTGGACACTCCGGCGTACACCTTC. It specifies CASSLDTPAYTF.

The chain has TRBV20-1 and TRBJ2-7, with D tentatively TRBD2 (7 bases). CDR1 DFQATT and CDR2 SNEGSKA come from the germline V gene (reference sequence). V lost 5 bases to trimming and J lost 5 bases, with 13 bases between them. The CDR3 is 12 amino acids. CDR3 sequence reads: CSAGRGRNEQYF. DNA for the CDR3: TGCAGTGCTGGGCGGGGGCGGAACGAGCAGTACTTC.

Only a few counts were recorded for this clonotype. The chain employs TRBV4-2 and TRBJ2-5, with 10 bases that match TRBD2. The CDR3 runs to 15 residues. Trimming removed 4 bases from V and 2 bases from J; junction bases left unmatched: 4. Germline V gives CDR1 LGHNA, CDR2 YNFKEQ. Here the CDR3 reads CASSPSGGRQETQYF. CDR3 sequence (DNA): TGTGCCAGCAGCCCTAGCGGGGGCCGGCAAGAGACCCAGTACTTC.

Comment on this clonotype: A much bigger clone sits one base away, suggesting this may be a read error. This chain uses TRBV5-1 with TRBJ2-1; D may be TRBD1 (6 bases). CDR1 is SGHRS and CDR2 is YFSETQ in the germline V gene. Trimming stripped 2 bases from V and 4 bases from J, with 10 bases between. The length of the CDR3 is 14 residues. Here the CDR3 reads CASSFEDSYNEQFF. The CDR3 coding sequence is TGCGCCAGCAGCTTTGAGGACAGTTACAATGAGCAGTTCTTC.